A selection of T cell receptor beta chains follows, all from one sample in a study of CD8 T cells in ankylosing spondylitis. A single record per CDR3 protein comes from TCRdb applying MiXCR to the 5' RACE reads. The table lists a few hundred thousand distinct CDR3 sequences, about 19% of them singletons. The sample taken for sequencing was blood, either unsorted or a sorted T cell fraction (not recorded which). The origin of the receptors is a male donor with ankylosing spondylitis or in good health (not recorded which). CDR3s include the opening cysteine and the closing phenylalanine or tryptophan. D genes are given only for firm matches. The listing skips clone size in some rows; elsewhere it reads once, few, many or a size class.

>TRBJ1-2|few|-|TRBV3-1
TGTGCCAGCAGCCAAGGTTCAGTGCCGTATGGCTACACCTTC
CASSQGSVPYGYTF
>TRBJ1-1|few|-|TRBV5-6
TGTGCCAGCAGCTTTTTGTCTCGGGACACTGAAGCTTTCTTT
CASSFLSRDTEAFF
>TRBJ2-5|once|-|TRBV5-5
TGTGCCAGCAGCATGAGGGGGGGAGAGACCCAGTACTTC
CASSMRGGETQYF
>TRBJ2-1|-|-|TRBV20-1
TGCAGTGCTAGCCGGGACGCATACAATGAGCAGTTCTTC
CSASRDAYNEQFF
>TRBJ2-2|-|-|TRBV5-1
TGCGCCAGCAGGTTGGATCTCCCGATGGGAACCGGGGAGCTGTTTTTT
CASRLDLPMGTGELFF
>TRBJ1-2|few|-|TRBV7-8
TGTGCCAGCAGCTTAGCCAGCGTTAACTATGGCTACACCTTC
CASSLASVNYGYTF
>TRBJ2-1|-|-|TRBV7-9
TGTGCCAGCAGCTTACGAGCGGGACAAAGACCCAATGAGCAGTTCTTC
CASSLRAGQRPNEQFF
>TRBJ2-1|-|-|TRBV9
TGTGCCAGCAGCGTCGCCTCCAATGAGCAGTTCTTC
CASSVASNEQFF
>TRBJ2-2|many|TRBD1|TRBV24-1
TGTGCCACCACCGAGACAGGGGACACCGGGGAGCTGTTTTTT
CATTETGDTGELFF
>TRBJ1-1|-|-|TRBV9
TGTGCCAGCAGCCCAGGAGCGGACGGTTACATGAACACTGAAGCTTTCTTT
CASSPGADGYMNTEAFF
>TRBJ2-1|-|-|TRBV11-2
TGTGCCAGCAGCTTAAATCAGGGTCGGAATGAGCAGTTCTTC
CASSLNQGRNEQFF
>TRBJ2-1|few|-|TRBV25-1
TGTGCCAGCAGTGATTCGTGTTTACGGGCCTTGGATGAGCAGTTCTTC
CASSDSCLRALDEQFF
>TRBJ2-3|few|TRBD1|TRBV12-3/TRBV12-4
TGTGCCAGCAGTCGTACAGGGGGCTTGACAGATACGCAGTATTTT
CASSRTGGLTDTQYF
>TRBJ2-1|many|-|TRBV12-3/TRBV12-4
TGTGCCAGCAGTTTACAAGAGGGGGGGCGTGGGCAGTTCTTC
CASSLQEGGRGQFF
>TRBJ2-1|few|TRBD2|TRBV11-1
TGTGCCAGCAGCTTAGCGGGGACTAGAAATGAGCAGTTCTTC
CASSLAGTRNEQFF
>TRBJ2-1|-|TRBD2|TRBV29-1
TGCAGCGTTCAGACTAGCGGATACTACAATGAGCAGTTCTTC
CSVQTSGYYNEQFF
>TRBJ1-2|many|-|TRBV15
TGTGCCACCAGCAGAGAAGCCGTGGTAACTTTC
CATSREAVVTF
>TRBJ1-1|-|TRBD1|TRBV20-1
TGCAGTGCCAAGCAGGGGGCTAGGACTGAAGCTTTCTTT
CSAKQGARTEAFF
>TRBJ1-1|-|-|TRBV20-1
TGCAGTGCGCCCCCCGGCCAGTGGGGGGATGAAGCTTTCTTT
CSAPPGQWGDEAFF
>TRBJ2-5|-|-|TRBV28
TGTGCCAGCAGTGCCCAGCAAGAGACCCAGTACTTC
CASSAQQETQYF
>TRBJ2-2|many|-|TRBV5-1
TGCGCCAGCAGCCCCACCAACCGGAATCCCCCCGGGGAGCTGTTTTTT
CASSPTNRNPPGELFF
>TRBJ1-2|-|-|TRBV5-1
TGCGCCAGCAGCTTGTTGGGGACAAGCTCCGACTATGGCTACACCTTC
CASSLLGTSSDYGYTF
>TRBJ1-3|few|TRBD1|TRBV20-1
TGCAGTGCAAATCCCGACAGGGGTGGAAGCACCATATATTTT
CSANPDRGGSTIYF
>TRBJ1-2|few|-|TRBV5-1
TGCGCCAGCAGCTTGGAAGCTGCTCGCGGCTACACCTTC
CASSLEAARGYTF
>TRBJ1-5|-|-|TRBV3-1
TGTGCCAGCAGCCAAGATCGGGGGCAACGGAATCAGCCCCAGCATTTT
CASSQDRGQRNQPQHF
>TRBJ2-3|few|TRBD2|TRBV6-2/TRBV6-3
TGTGCCAGCAGTTACTTCCCTAGCGGGAGGTTAGATACGCAGTATTTT
CASSYFPSGRLDTQYF
>TRBJ2-5|many|TRBD1|TRBV4-1
TGCGCCAGCAGCCAAGGGACAGGGGTTCAAGAGACCCAGTACTTC
CASSQGTGVQETQYF
>TRBJ2-3|-|TRBD2|TRBV3-1
TGTGCCAGCAGCCGGAGAGCGACTAGCGGAACAGATACGCAGTATTTT
CASSRRATSGTDTQYF
>TRBJ2-3|many|TRBD2|TRBV12-3/TRBV12-4
TGTGCCAGCAGTCCAGCGGGGGGCACAGATACGCAGTATTTT
CASSPAGGTDTQYF
>TRBJ2-1|-|TRBD1|TRBV7-8
TGTGCCAGCAGCTCTTTCGGCACAGGGGTAAGGAATGAGCAGTTCTTC
CASSSFGTGVRNEQFF
>TRBJ1-2|few|-|TRBV10-3
TGTGCCATCAGTGAGGGGCAGGGCCCACGCTATGGCTACACCTTC
CAISEGQGPRYGYTF
>TRBJ2-3|-|-|TRBV7-9
TGTGCCAGCAGAAGGGCAGGGAACACAGATACGCAGTATTTT
CASRRAGNTDTQYF
>TRBJ2-3|many|TRBD2|TRBV20-1
TGCAGTGCGTGGACTAGCGGGAGGACAGATACGCAGTATTTT
CSAWTSGRTDTQYF
>TRBJ1-5|few|TRBD1|TRBV6-5
TGTGCCAGCAGTTATTCACAGGGGCCCTATCAGCCCCAGCATTTT
CASSYSQGPYQPQHF
>TRBJ2-3|-|TRBD1|TRBV12-3/TRBV12-4
TGTGCCAGCAGTTTTGCCAAAGGGGGCGCGAGCACAGATACGCAGTATTTT
CASSFAKGGASTDTQYF
>TRBJ2-3|-|-|TRBV28
TGTGCCAGCAGTTTCCCTGCACTAGCAGGGGGCACAGATACGCAGTATTTT
CASSFPALAGGTDTQYF
>TRBJ2-2|-|-|TRBV7-2
TGTGCCAGCAGCTTAACCGGCACCAGCACCGGGGAGCTGTTTTTT
CASSLTGTSTGELFF
>TRBJ2-3|-|TRBD1|TRBV5-1
TGCGCCAGCAGCTTTCAAGGGACAGGAAACACAGATACGCAGTATTTT
CASSFQGTGNTDTQYF
>TRBJ2-2|-|TRBD1|TRBV5-1
TGCGCCAGCAGTATGACAGGGAAGGAGAACGGGGAGCTGTTTTTT
CASSMTGKENGELFF
>TRBJ2-6|many|TRBD1|TRBV29-1
TGCAGCGTTGATCAGGGGGTCGGAGCTGGGGCCAACGTCCTGACTTTC
CSVDQGVGAGANVLTF
>TRBJ2-1|-|-|TRBV7-3
TGTGCCAGCAGCATTTCCGGGACTGACAATGAGCAGTTCTTC
CASSISGTDNEQFF
>TRBJ1-2|-|TRBD1|TRBV12-3/TRBV12-4
TGTGCCAGCAGGCGACAGGGGGTCTATGGCTACACCTTC
CASRRQGVYGYTF
>TRBJ2-2|-|-|TRBV5-1
TGCGCCAGCAGCTTGCGGACAGTTAACACCGGGGAGCTGTTTTTT
CASSLRTVNTGELFF
>TRBJ2-1|-|TRBD1|TRBV7-2
TGTGCCAGCAGCTTAGTGCGACAGGGTATCTACAATGAGCAGTTCTTC
CASSLVRQGIYNEQFF
>TRBJ2-3|-|TRBD2|TRBV5-1
TGCGCCAGCAGCGCGGGACTAGCGGGGACAGATACGCAGTATTTT
CASSAGLAGTDTQYF
>TRBJ2-1|-|TRBD2|TRBV6-5
TGTGCCAGCAGTTACAGGGGGCCCCTAGCGGGAACATCCTACAATGAGCAGTTCTTC
CASSYRGPLAGTSYNEQFF
>TRBJ2-2|few|-|TRBV29-1
TGCAGCGTTGGAGAGGGCCCCGGGGAGCTGTTTTTT
CSVGEGPGELFF
>TRBJ1-2|-|-|TRBV28
TGTGCCAGCCACGGACCCCTCGGGGATGGCTACACCTTC
CASHGPLGDGYTF
>TRBJ1-4|many|-|TRBV6-5
TGTGCCAGCAGTTACGGGCGGTATGAAAAACTGTTTTTT
CASSYGRYEKLFF
>TRBJ1-5|-|TRBD1|TRBV19
TGTGCCAGTAGTCCACAGGGGAGAGGGAACAATCAGCCCCAGCATTTT
CASSPQGRGNNQPQHF